This TCR beta chain emerged from a study of shared clonotypes between healthy human individuals. Whole-study findings and limits: Among several donors, roughly 5.4% of naive CD4 clonotypes were found in common. All-four-donor shared clonotypes had higher generation probabilities than non-shared clonotypes did. Larger estimated richness was generally seen in naive subsets than in memory subsets.

In regard to this clone: Its antigen is still unknown.

Germline CDR1 reads MNHNS; CDR2 reads SASEGT. V lost 4 bases, J lost 3 bases, and 7 bases lay in between. The CDR3 has 13 amino acids. Measured with immunoSEQ multiplex PCR; TCRdb has only the in-frame clones, and not every one. The table lists around 2.3 million clones, under 97% of them singletons. This clonotype originated in a man younger than 35 in good health. Material for sequencing was naive CD4+ T cells sorted from blood. This sample's subset: CD45RA+ positively selected. V is TRBV6-1 and J is TRBJ1-3; no firm D call. The CDR3, as DNA: TGTGCCAGCAGTGCTCAGGTTGGAAACACCATATATTTT. It encodes CASSAQVGNTIYF.